The 22 T cell receptor beta chains presented below share a single source sample, sequenced in a study of CD8+ T cells in alopecia areata (dated by TCRdb to 2017 to 2018). Taken with the paper, the label for time point translates to: around 22 weeks on oral tofacitinib. The sample's treatment or condition, from its label and the paper: oral pan-JAK inhibitor, 5-10 mg twice daily. Libraries came from the immunoSEQ multiplex PCR assay. RNA was extracted from all samples and reverse transcribed into cDNA as template for TCR sequencing. TCRdb retrieved this table from immuneACCESS and kept in-frame rearrangements only. Not all clones are present; in checked studies, unresolved V genes account for under half, and no reason is known for the remainder. The sample profile shows 150,000 to 200,000 clones; 60% to 75% of them were found once. The ten most abundant clones make up 13% to 15% of the sample. The sequencing used CD4+ T cells sorted from blood, collected at week 24, from a patient treated with tofacitinib. Receptor source: a human donor with alopecia areata.

This chain uses TRBV4-1 with TRBJ1-2, with D possibly being TRBD1 (5 bases). This CDR3 has 13 amino acids. CDR1 is MGHRA, CDR2 YSYEKL, per germline. Trimming shortened V by 6 bases and J by 6 bases, and 14 bases separated the two germline ends. CDR3 coding DNA: TGCGCCAGCAGTACCGGGGCCTGGGATGGCTACACCTTC. It encodes CASSTGAWDGYTF.

The chain couples TRBV5-1 to TRBJ2-3, with 14 bases matching TRBD2. Germline-derived CDR1 and CDR2 are SGHRS and YFSETQ. The CDR3 is made up of 20 amino acids. V shed 4 bases and J 4 bases; nucleotides not matched to a gene: 17. CDR3: CASSTGLAGGRALVADTQYF. The CDR3 bases are TGCGCCAGCAGCACCGGACTAGCGGGGGGCCGGGCACTAGTCGCAGATACGCAGTATTTT.

This clone was recorded a few times. The chain employs TRBV20-1 and TRBJ2-4; D is uncertain. V was pared by 1 base and J by 8 bases, with 6 bases between. The CDR3 spans 11 residues. The germline V gene has CDR1 DFQATT and CDR2 SNEGSKA (reference sequence). The CDR3 DNA reads TGCAGTGCTAGAGTCGGAGACATTCAGTACTTC. Its protein is CSARVGDIQYF.

This clone came up a few times. V usage is TRBV29-1 and J usage is TRBJ2-5, with unresolved D. From germline, CDR1 is SQVTM and CDR2 ANQGSEA. This CDR3 spans 12 amino acids. The ends were cut back, 4 bases at V and 2 bases at J, with 8 bases in the middle. CDR3 region: CSVVTEQETQYF. The CDR3 DNA reads as TGCAGCGTTGTAACGGAGCAAGAGACCCAGTACTTC.

This clone was found once. The chain employs TRBV15 and TRBJ1-3; 8 positions match TRBD1. With 2 bases clipped from V and 2 bases from J, the junction kept 8 bases outside the gene matches. In germline, CDR1 is LNHNV, CDR2 YYDKDF (reference sequence). This CDR3 comprises 17 residues. The CDR3, as DNA: TGTGCCACCAGCAGAATAACCAGGGGGCTCACTGGAAACACCATATATTTT. It encodes CATSRITRGLTGNTIYF. The entire variable domain, with the rest obtained from reference TRBV15 and TRBJ1-3, is as follows: DAMVIQNPRYQVTQFGKPVTLSCSQTLNHNVMYWYQQKSSQAPKLLFHYYDKDFNNEADTPDNFQSRRPNTSFCFLDIRSPGLGDTAMYLCATSRITRGLTGNTIYFGEGSWLTVV.

The gene calls are TRBV4-1 and TRBJ1-4; tentative D call: TRBD1 (5 bases). V was pared by 0 bases and J by 8 bases, with 16 bases between. The germline gives CDR1 MGHRA, CDR2 YSYEKL. CDR3 length: 16 amino acids. CDR3 nucleotides: TGCGCCAGCAGCCAAGAGCTATCCAGGGTGTGGGAAAAACTGTTTTTT. This translates into CASSQELSRVWEKLFF.

This clone was seen more than once but under ten times. The genes are TRBV11-2 and TRBJ2-7; no clear D. The ends were cut back, 3 bases at V and 0 bases at J, with 12 bases in the middle. This CDR3 has 15 residues. Per the germline V gene, CDR1 is SGHAT and CDR2 is FQNNGV. CDR3 DNA sequence: TGTGCCAGCAGCTTTAACCCGCAAAGCTCCTACGAGCAGTACTTC. Its protein product is CASSFNPQSSYEQYF.

A few counts support this clone. This chain's CDR3 is CASSLTGGGQPQHF. DNA for the CDR3: TGTGCCAGTAGTCTCACAGGGGGCGGACAGCCCCAGCATTTT. The chain joins TRBV19 to TRBJ1-5; 9 bases map to TRBD1. Trimming at V came to 5 bases and at J to 7 bases, leaving 6 bases not matched to a gene. The CDR3 covers 14 residues. Germline V gene sequence: CDR1 LNHDA, CDR2 SQIVND (reference sequence).

The rearrangement links TRBV29-1 to TRBJ2-3; unclear D gene. Germline V gene lookup returns CDR1 SQVTM and CDR2 ANQGSEA. V gave up 8 bases and J gave up 2 bases, with 14 bases separating them. The CDR3 extends over 13 amino acids. In nucleotides, the CDR3 is TGCAGCACGAGGAAACCCGACACAGATACGCAGTATTTT. Translating gives CSTRKPDTDTQYF.

The rearrangement joins TRBV30 to TRBJ1-2; 7 nucleotides match TRBD1. The CDR3 extends over 12 amino acids. Germline CDR1 and CDR2: GTSNPN and SVGIG (reference sequence). The V gene end was trimmed by 5 bases and the J gene end by 4 bases; junction bases not matched to a gene: 4. CDR3 nucleotides: TGTGCCTGGGAAGGACAGGCCTATGGCTACACCTTC. Amino acids: CAWEGQAYGYTF.

V usage is TRBV7-8 and J usage is TRBJ2-5; 15 positions match TRBD2. From germline, CDR1 is SGHVS and CDR2 FQNEAQ. The CDR3 has 17 residues. V lost 5 bases to trimming and J lost 5 bases; unmatched junction nucleotides: 9. CDR3 bases: TGTGCCAGCAGCCTCTGGACTAGCGGGGGGGCCGGGGAGACCCAGTACTTC. Residues: CASSLWTSGGAGETQYF.

This clone has only one observation. The J gene is TRBJ2-2, the V gene TRBV2; D is ambiguous. Per germline, CDR1 SNHLY and CDR2 FYNNEI. CDR3 length: 13 residues. Trimming took off 5 bases at V and 1 base at J, with 5 bases between the two ends. The CDR3 sequence is CASSSENTGELFF. DNA of the CDR3: TGTGCCAGCAGTTCAGAGAACACCGGGGAGCTGTTTTTT.

This clone was observed a handful of times. The rearrangement links TRBV6-5 to TRBJ1-2, with 7 positions matching TRBD1. CDR3 size: 14 residues. Trimming at V came to 5 bases and at J to 7 bases, leaving 10 bases not matched to a gene. Per the germline V gene, CDR1 is MNHEY and CDR2 is SVGAGI. DNA of the CDR3: TGTGCCAGCAGTGAGACAGGGTTGCCGGCTGGCTACACCTTC. Its protein is CASSETGLPAGYTF.

The V and J genes are TRBV15 and TRBJ2-1, with TRBD1 matching 7 bases. CDR1 is LNHNV, CDR2 YYDKDF, per germline (reference sequence). V gave up 0 bases and J gave up 0 bases; unmatched junction bases: 5. The CDR3 is 17 residues long. CDR3 region: CATSREAGTASYNEQFF. CDR3 coding DNA: TGTGCCACCAGCAGAGAGGCAGGGACAGCCTCCTACAATGAGCAGTTCTTC.

The rearrangement links TRBV29-1 to TRBJ1-1; D not resolved. Trimming cost V 6 bases and J 0 bases, with 11 bases left between them. Germline V gene data show CDR1 as SQVTM and CDR2 as ANQGSEA. The CDR3 spans 13 residues. DNA of the CDR3: TGCAGCGTCGCATCACAGCTGAACACTGAAGCTTTCTTT. Protein: CSVASQLNTEAFF.

This rearrangement joins TRBV5-1 to TRBJ1-5; tentative D call: TRBD1 (5 bases). V lost 4 bases and J 2 bases, leaving 16 bases between the germline ends. Germline CDR1 SGHRS, CDR2 YFSETQ. This CDR3 has 16 residues. CDR3 bases: TGCGCCAGCAGCCCCGGGACCGCCCGTGGCAATCAGCCCCAGCATTTT. It specifies CASSPGTARGNQPQHF.

The chain carries TRBV7-2 and TRBJ1-2; no reliable D call. CDR1 is SGHTA and CDR2 is FQGNSA in the germline V gene. This CDR3 spans 11 amino acids. The ends were cut back, 2 bases at V and 8 bases at J, with 6 bases in the middle. The CDR3 nucleotides read TGTGCCAGCAGCTTACTAGGGGGCTACACCTTC. Translated: CASSLLGGYTF.

In its sample, this clone was seen a few times. This chain joins TRBV30 and TRBJ2-5, with TRBD2 identical over 8 bases. Germline V gene sequence: CDR1 GTSNPN, CDR2 SVGIG (reference sequence). V trimming: 2 bases; J trimming: 2 bases; junction bases outside the gene matches: 4. The CDR3 loop spans 14 amino acids. CDR3 in amino acids: CAWSITSGQETQYF. The CDR3 region has the DNA TGTGCCTGGAGTATAACTAGCGGACAAGAGACCCAGTACTTC.

V usage is TRBV30 and J usage is TRBJ1-6; 10 positions agree with TRBD1. CDR1 and CDR2 (germline): GTSNPN, SVGIG (reference sequence). The CDR3 has 14 residues. V shed 2 bases and J 7 bases; nucleotides not matched to a gene: 2. CDR3 DNA sequence: TGTGCCTGGAGTAAGGGACAGGGGAATTCACCCCTCCACTTT. Translated: CAWSKGQGNSPLHF.

The rearrangement joins TRBV20-1 to TRBJ1-1, with D maybe TRBD1 (5 bases). The CDR3 length is 11 residues. Trimming took 6 bases from V and 7 from J, leaving 12 bases between them. The germline V gene encodes CDR1 DFQATT and CDR2 SNEGSKA (reference sequence). In nucleotides, the CDR3 is TGCAGTGCCCCCGGGACTGTTGAAGCTTTCTTT. This codes for CSAPGTVEAFF.

The gene calls are TRBV18 and TRBJ2-7; D is uncertain. V dropped 5 bases and J dropped 2 bases, with 13 bases sitting between them. The germline gives CDR1 KGHSH, CDR2 LQKENI. The CDR3 has 14 amino acids. The CDR3 sequence: CASSNAVETYEQYF. In nucleotides, the CDR3 is TGTGCCAGCTCAAACGCGGTCGAAACCTACGAGCAGTACTTC.

This clone was detected only a few times. The V gene is TRBV4-1, the J gene TRBJ1-1, with D unclear. Germline lookup yields CDR1 MGHRA and CDR2 YSYEKL. Deletions cut 0 bases from V and 6 bases from J, with 17 bases between. This CDR3 comprises 16 residues. The CDR3 sequence is CASSQDREGGRPEAFF. The CDR3 DNA reads as TGCGCCAGCAGCCAAGATAGGGAGGGTGGACGCCCTGAAGCTTTCTTT.